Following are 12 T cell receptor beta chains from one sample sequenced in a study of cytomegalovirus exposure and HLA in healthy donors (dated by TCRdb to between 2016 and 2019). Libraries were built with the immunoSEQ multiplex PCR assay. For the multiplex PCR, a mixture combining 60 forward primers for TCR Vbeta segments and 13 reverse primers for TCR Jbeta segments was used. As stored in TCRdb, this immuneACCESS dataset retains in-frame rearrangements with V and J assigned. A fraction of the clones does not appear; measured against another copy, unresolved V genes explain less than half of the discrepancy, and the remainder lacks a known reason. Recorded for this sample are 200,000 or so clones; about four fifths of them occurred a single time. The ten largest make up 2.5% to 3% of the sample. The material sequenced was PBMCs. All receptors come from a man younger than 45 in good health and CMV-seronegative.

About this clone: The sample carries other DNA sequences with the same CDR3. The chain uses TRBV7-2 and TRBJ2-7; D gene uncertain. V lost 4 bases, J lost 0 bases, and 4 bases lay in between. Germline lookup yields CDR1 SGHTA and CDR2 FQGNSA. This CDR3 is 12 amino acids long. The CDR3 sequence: CASSSSSYEQYF. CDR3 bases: TGTGCCAGCAGCTCGAGCTCCTACGAGCAGTACTTC.

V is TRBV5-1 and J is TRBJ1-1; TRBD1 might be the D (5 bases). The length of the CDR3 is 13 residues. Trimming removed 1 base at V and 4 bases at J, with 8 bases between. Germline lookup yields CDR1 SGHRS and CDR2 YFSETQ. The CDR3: CASSLSGPTEAFF. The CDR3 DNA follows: TGCGCCAGCAGCTTGTCAGGGCCCACTGAAGCTTTCTTT.

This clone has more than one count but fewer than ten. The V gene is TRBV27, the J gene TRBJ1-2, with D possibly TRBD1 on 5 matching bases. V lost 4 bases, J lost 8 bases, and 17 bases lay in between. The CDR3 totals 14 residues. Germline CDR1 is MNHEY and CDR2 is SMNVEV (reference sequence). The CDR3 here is CASSSTAEAEGYTF. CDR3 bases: TGTGCCAGCAGTTCGACAGCCGAGGCAGAAGGCTACACCTTC.

The CDR3, as DNA: TGTGCTAGTGGTTTCCCAACAGGGGCTGGCACTGAAGCTTTCTTT. Residues: CASGFPTGAGTEAFF. The J gene is TRBJ1-1, the V gene TRBV12-5; the match to TRBD1 covers 7 bases. Losses at the gene ends were 3 bases for V and 4 bases for J; bases not matched to a gene: 8. In germline, CDR1 is LGHNT, CDR2 FRNRAP. CDR3 length equals 15 residues. Drawing the rest from reference TRBV12-5 and TRBJ1-1, the complete variable domain is DARVTQTPRHKVTEMGQEVTMRCQPILGHNTVFWYRQTMMQGLELLAYFRNRAPLDDSGMPKDRFSAEMPDATLATLKIQPSEPRDSAVYFCASGFPTGAGTEAFFGQGTRLTVV.

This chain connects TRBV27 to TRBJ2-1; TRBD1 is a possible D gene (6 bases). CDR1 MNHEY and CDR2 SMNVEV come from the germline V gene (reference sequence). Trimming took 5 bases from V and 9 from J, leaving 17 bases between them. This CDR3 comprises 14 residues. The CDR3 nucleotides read TGTGCCAGCAGTACTTTGGGACACGTATCTGAGCAGTTCTTC. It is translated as CASSTLGHVSEQFF.

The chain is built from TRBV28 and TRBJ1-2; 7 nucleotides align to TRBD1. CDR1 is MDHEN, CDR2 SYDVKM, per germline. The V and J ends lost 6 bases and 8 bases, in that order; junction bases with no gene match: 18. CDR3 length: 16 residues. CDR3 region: CASSPPGLGGQKGYTF. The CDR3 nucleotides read TGTGCCAGCAGCCCCCCGGGTTTGGGGGGACAGAAGGGCTACACCTTC.

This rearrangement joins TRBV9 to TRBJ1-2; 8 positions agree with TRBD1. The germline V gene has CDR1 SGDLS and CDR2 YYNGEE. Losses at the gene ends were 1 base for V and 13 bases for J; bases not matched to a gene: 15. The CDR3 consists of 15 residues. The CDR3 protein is CASSVSPENRGRFTF. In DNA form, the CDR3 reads TGTGCCAGCAGCGTATCCCCCGAGAACAGGGGGAGGTTCACCTTC.

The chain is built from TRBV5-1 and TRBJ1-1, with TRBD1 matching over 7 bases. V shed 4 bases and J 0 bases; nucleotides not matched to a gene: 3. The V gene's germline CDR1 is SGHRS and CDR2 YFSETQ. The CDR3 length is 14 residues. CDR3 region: CASSGDSMNTEAFF. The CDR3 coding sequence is TGCGCCAGCAGCGGGGACAGTATGAACACTGAAGCTTTCTTT.

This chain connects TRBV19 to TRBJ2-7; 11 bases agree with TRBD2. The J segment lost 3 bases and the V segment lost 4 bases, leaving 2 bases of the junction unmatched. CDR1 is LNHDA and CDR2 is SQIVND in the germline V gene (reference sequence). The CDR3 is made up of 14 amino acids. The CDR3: CASSTGTSGYEQYF. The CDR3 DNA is TGTGCCAGTAGTACCGGGACTAGCGGCTACGAGCAGTACTTC.

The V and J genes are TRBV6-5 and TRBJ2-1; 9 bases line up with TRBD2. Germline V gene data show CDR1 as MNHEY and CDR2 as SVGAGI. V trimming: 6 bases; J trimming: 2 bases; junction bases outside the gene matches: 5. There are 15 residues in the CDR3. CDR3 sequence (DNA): TGTGCCAGCAGGCCGACTAGCGGCACCTACAATGAGCAGTTCTTC. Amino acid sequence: CASRPTSGTYNEQFF.

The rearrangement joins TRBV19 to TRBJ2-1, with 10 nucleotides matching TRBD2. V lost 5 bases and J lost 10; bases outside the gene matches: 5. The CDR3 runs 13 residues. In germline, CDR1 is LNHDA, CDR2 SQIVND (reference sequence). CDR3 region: CASSASGGREQFF. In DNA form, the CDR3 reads TGTGCCAGTAGTGCTAGCGGGGGCCGCGAGCAGTTCTTC.

CDR3 sequence (DNA): TGTGCCAGCAGTGTACAGGGGAGTGCTAATTCACCCCTCCACTTT. Residues: CASSVQGSANSPLHF. V gene TRBV6-5 combines with J gene TRBJ1-6; 7 bases are a match to TRBD1. The V and J ends lost 5 bases and 6 bases, in that order; junction bases with no gene match: 7. The CDR3 is made up of 15 amino acids. From germline, CDR1 is MNHEY and CDR2 SVGAGI.